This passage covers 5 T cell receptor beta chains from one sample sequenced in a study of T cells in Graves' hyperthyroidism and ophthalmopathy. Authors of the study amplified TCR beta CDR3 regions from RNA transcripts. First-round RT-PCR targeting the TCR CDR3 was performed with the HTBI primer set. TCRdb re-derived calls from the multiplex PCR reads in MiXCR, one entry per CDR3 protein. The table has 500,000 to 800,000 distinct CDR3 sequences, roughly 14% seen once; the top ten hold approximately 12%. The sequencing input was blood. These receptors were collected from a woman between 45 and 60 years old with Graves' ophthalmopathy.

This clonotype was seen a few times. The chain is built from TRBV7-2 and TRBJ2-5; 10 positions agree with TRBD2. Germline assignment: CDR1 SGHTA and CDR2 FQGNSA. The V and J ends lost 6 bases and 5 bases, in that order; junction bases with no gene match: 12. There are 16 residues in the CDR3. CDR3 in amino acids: CASSRREREGLETQYF. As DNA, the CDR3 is TGTGCCAGCAGTCGACGGGAGCGGGAGGGCCTGGAGACCCAGTACTTC.

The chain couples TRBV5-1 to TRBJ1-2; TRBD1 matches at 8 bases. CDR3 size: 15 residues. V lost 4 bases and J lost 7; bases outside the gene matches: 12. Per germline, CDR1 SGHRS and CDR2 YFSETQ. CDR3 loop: CASSKRPGQALGYTF. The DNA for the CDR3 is TGCGCCAGCAGCAAGCGGCCGGGACAGGCCCTTGGCTACACCTTC.

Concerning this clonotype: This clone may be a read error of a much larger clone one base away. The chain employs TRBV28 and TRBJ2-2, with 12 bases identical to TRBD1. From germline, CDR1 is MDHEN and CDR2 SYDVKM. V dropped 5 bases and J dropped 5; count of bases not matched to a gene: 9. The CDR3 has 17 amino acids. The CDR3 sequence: CASSLGTGGLVTGELFF. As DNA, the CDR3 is TGTGCCAGCAGTCTCGGGACAGGGGGCCTCGTTACCGGGGAGCTGTTTTTT.

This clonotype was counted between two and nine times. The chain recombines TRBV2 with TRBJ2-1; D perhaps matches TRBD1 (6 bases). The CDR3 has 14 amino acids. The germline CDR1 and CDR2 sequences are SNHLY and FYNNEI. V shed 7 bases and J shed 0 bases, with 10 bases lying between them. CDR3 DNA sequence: TGTGCCAGCATCGTGGACAGCTCCTACAATGAGCAGTTCTTC. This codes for CASIVDSSYNEQFF.

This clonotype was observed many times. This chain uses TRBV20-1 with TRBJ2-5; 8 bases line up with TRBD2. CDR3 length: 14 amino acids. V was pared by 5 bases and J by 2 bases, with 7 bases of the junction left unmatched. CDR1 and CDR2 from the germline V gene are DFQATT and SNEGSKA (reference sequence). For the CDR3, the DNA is TGCAGTGCTCGAAAAGCGGGAGCACAAGAGACCCAGTACTTC. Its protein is CSARKAGAQETQYF.